Below, 15 T cell receptor beta chains from the same sample are listed, as sequenced in a study of blood T cells in healthy people across ages. Primers used in a second PCR of roughly 7 to 11 cycles were a sample-barcoded 5' primer and a J-beta primer mix. TCRdb used MiXCR to reprocess the 5' RACE reads, holding one entry per CDR3 protein. The sample holds 750,000 to 850,000 distinct CDR3 sequences, 20% to 25% seen once. The sample was also reused in another study, on T cells of mothers and their children.

The sequencing input was blood. The receptors were gathered from a boy between 10 and 17 years old in good health.

This chain connects TRBV20-1 to TRBJ2-5; D not certain. Germline CDR1 reads DFQATT; CDR2 reads SNEGSKA (reference sequence). The CDR3 extends over 10 amino acids. V dropped 7 bases and J dropped 1 base, with 4 bases sitting between them. The CDR3 DNA reads as TGCAGTGAGGTCCAAGAGACCCAGTACTTC. This sequence encodes CSEVQETQYF.

The chain joins TRBV20-1 to TRBJ2-1; D is undetermined. Germline V gives CDR1 DFQATT, CDR2 SNEGSKA (reference sequence). This CDR3 is 14 amino acids long. The ends were cut back, 0 bases at V and 8 bases at J, with 14 bases in the middle. The CDR3 here is CSARDISQPHEQFF. As DNA, the CDR3 is TGCAGTGCTAGAGATATATCCCAACCCCATGAGCAGTTCTTC.

This sequence joins TRBV3-1 and TRBJ2-2, with no clear D. Trimming removed 0 bases from V and 3 bases from J, with 8 bases in between. Germline assignment: CDR1 LGHDT and CDR2 YNNKEL (reference sequence). The CDR3 extends over 15 amino acids. The DNA for the CDR3 is TGTGCCAGCAGCCAAGAATTGGCTTACACCGGGGAGCTGTTTTTT. The encoded protein is CASSQELAYTGELFF.

The sample holds a few counts of this clonotype. The rearrangement uses TRBV4-3 and TRBJ1-2; no firm D call. Trimming removed 0 bases from V and 1 base from J, with 6 bases in between. This CDR3 has 14 residues. Per the germline V gene, CDR1 is LGHNA and CDR2 is YSLEER. The CDR3 DNA reads as TGCGCCAGCAGCCAAGAACTGAGTAACTATGGCTACACCTTC. Translation: CASSQELSNYGYTF.

The rearrangement uses TRBV7-8 and TRBJ2-3; possibly TRBD2 for D (6 bases). Germline V gives CDR1 SGHVS, CDR2 FQNEAQ. V was pared by 7 bases and J by 6 bases, with 23 bases between. The CDR3 loop spans 16 amino acids. CDR3 bases: TGTGCCAGCACCTCCCCGGGGCCCCCACGGGAGGATACGCAGTATTTT. Translated: CASTSPGPPREDTQYF.

The chain links TRBV20-1 to TRBJ2-5, with TRBD2 matching over 9 bases. The CDR3 sequence is 16 residues long. The V segment lost 0 bases and the J segment 5 bases; nucleotides outside the gene matches: 10. CDR1 and CDR2 from the germline V gene are DFQATT and SNEGSKA (reference sequence). The CDR3 DNA sequence: TGCAGTGCTAGAGATTTGAAGCGGGAGGCACGGGAGACCCAGTACTTC. Translating gives CSARDLKREARETQYF.

This clonotype has more than one count but fewer than ten. This chain joins TRBV25-1 and TRBJ2-7, with D maybe TRBD1 (5 bases). Per germline, CDR1 MGHDK and CDR2 SYGVNS. There are 12 residues in the CDR3. Between the trimmed V and J ends, which lost 6 bases and 4 bases, there was a span of 10 bases. The CDR3 DNA follows: TGTGCCAGCAGCAGGGTCAAATACGAGCAGTACTTC. Amino acid sequence: CASSRVKYEQYF.

The CDR3 DNA reads TGTGCCAGCAGTTCCCAGCGGGGGTGGGATGAGCAGTTCTTC. It encodes CASSSQRGWDEQFF. This rearrangement joins TRBV12-3 or TRBV12-4 to TRBJ2-1, with 8 bases identical to TRBD2. V was pared by 4 bases and J by 8 bases, with 7 bases of the junction left unmatched. The CDR3 is made up of 14 amino acids.

This clonotype was seen a few times. The chain couples TRBV5-1 to TRBJ2-5; tentative D call: TRBD1 (7 bases). CDR1 SGHRS and CDR2 YFSETQ come from the germline V gene. CDR3 length: 18 amino acids. Trimming left V 4 bases short and J 4 bases short, with 26 bases between. In nucleotides, the CDR3 is TGCGCCAGCAGCCGGGGGACAGCTGATCCGCGGGGCATAGAGACCCAGTACTTC. Its protein product is CASSRGTADPRGIETQYF.

V gene TRBV3-1 combines with J gene TRBJ1-2; TRBD1 agrees at 7 bases. J gave up 2 bases and V 9 bases, and 12 bases lay outside the gene matches. Germline V gene data show CDR1 as LGHDT and CDR2 as YNNKEL (reference sequence). There are 15 residues in the CDR3. In nucleotides, the CDR3 is TGTGCCAGTCAACGTAAAGGGGGCGCGAACTATGGCTACACCTTC. Its protein is CASQRKGGANYGYTF.

This clonotype was detected a few times. The J gene is TRBJ2-1, the V gene TRBV11-2; the D gene is possibly TRBD1 (6 bases). The CDR3 contains 14 residues. The V gene lost 4 bases and the J gene lost 2 bases, with 9 bases spanning the gap. Per germline, CDR1 SGHAT and CDR2 FQNNGV. For the CDR3, the DNA is TGTGCCAGCAGCTCCACAGGGACCTACAATGAGCAGTTCTTC. Protein sequence: CASSSTGTYNEQFF.

This clonotype was seen a few times. This chain links TRBV5-1 with TRBJ2-2; 8 nucleotides align to TRBD2. CDR1 SGHRS and CDR2 YFSETQ come from the germline V gene. The CDR3 totals 15 residues. V dropped 5 bases and J dropped 4; count of bases not matched to a gene: 7. The CDR3 is CASSTGTSVTGELFF. CDR3 bases: TGCGCCAGCAGTACCGGGACTAGTGTCACCGGGGAGCTGTTTTTT.

This clonotype turned up a few times. The chain uses TRBV4-3 and TRBJ2-7; D is undetermined. Trimming removed 0 bases at V and 2 bases at J, with 11 bases between. The CDR3 spans 15 residues. Germline V gene lookup returns CDR1 LGHNA and CDR2 YSLEER. In nucleotides, the CDR3 is TGCGCCAGCAGCCAAGAGAGTCCCGGAACCTACGAGCAGTACTTC. Encoded protein: CASSQESPGTYEQYF.

To note about this clonotype: A read error may account for a junction end that differs from germline. CDR3 in DNA: TGTGCCAGCAGTTTTCAAGTTAAAGCGGGGGGTACGGTCTTC. Amino acids: CASSFQVKAGGTVF. This rearrangement joins TRBV12-3 or TRBV12-4 to TRBJ2-5; TRBD2 matches 9 bases. The length of the CDR3 is 14 residues.

CDR3 amino acids: CATSFWGQTNEQFF. CDR3 bases: TGTGCCACCAGCTTCTGGGGACAAACCAATGAGCAGTTCTTC. This sequence joins TRBV15 and TRBJ2-1; TRBD1 is a possible D gene (6 bases). The CDR3 extends over 14 amino acids. Germline loops: CDR1 LNHNV, CDR2 YYDKDF (reference sequence). V gave up 5 bases and J gave up 6 bases, with 14 bases separating them.